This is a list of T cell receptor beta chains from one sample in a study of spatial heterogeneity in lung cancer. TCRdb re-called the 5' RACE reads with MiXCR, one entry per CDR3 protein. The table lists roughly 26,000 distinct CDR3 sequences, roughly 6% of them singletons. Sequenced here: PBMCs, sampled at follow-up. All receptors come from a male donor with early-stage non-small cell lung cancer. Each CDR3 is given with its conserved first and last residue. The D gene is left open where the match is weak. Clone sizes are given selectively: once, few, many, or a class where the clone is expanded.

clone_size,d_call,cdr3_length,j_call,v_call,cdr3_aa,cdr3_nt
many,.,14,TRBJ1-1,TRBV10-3,CAINRLDQVAEAFF,TGTGCCATCAACAGACTCGACCAGGTGGCTGAAGCTTTCTTT
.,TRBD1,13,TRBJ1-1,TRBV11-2,CASSGQGETEAFF,TGTGCCAGCAGCGGACAGGGTGAAACTGAAGCTTTCTTT
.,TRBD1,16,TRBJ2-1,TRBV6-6,CASSYSGTGSHNEQFF,TGTGCCAGCAGTTATTCCGGGACAGGGTCCCACAATGAGCAGTTCTTC
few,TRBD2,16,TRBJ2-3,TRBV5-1,CASSRRTSGGADTQYF,TGCGCCAGCAGCCGCCGGACTAGCGGGGGCGCAGATACGCAGTATTTT
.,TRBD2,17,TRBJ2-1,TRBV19,CASSIALTSGVYNEQFF,TGTGCCAGTAGTATAGCTCTTACTAGCGGAGTCTACAATGAGCAGTTCTTC
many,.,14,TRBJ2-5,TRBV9,CASSVAQDRETQYF,TGTGCCAGCAGCGTAGCACAGGATCGTGAGACCCAGTACTTC
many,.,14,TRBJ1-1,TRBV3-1,CASSQESWNTEAFF,TGTGCCAGCAGCCAAGAATCGTGGAACACTGAAGCTTTCTTT
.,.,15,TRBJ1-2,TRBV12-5,CASGSNLRTDYGYTF,TGTGCTAGTGGTTCCAATCTCCGGACAGACTATGGCTACACCTTC
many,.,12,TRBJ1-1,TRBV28,CASSFAGSEAFF,TGTGCCAGCAGTTTTGCGGGTTCTGAAGCTTTCTTT
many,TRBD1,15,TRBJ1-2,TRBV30,CAWVHRDRPNYGYTF,TGTGCCTGGGTCCACCGGGACAGGCCCAACTATGGCTACACCTTC
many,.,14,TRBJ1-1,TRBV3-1,CASSQGELNTEAFF,TGTGCCAGCAGCCAAGGGGAGTTGAACACTGAAGCTTTCTTT
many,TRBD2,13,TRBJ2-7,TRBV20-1,CSALGLADYEQYF,TGCAGTGCTCTCGGACTAGCGGACTACGAGCAGTACTTC
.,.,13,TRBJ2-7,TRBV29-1,CSVAGTRNYEQYF,TGCAGCGTAGCCGGGACACGGAATTACGAGCAGTACTTC
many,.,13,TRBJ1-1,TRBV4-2,CASSQTEGLEAFF,TGTGCCAGCAGCCAGACAGAAGGGTTAGAAGCTTTCTTT
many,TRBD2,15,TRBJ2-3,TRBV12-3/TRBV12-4,CASSPLAGGIDTQYF,TGTGCCAGCAGTCCCCTAGCGGGGGGGATAGATACGCAGTATTTT
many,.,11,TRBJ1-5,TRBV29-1,CRGAADQPQHF,TGCAGGGGGGCGGCAGATCAGCCCCAGCATTTT
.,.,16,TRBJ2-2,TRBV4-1,CASSQERFGNTGELFF,TGCGCCAGCAGCCAAGAAAGGTTCGGGAACACCGGGGAGCTGTTTTTT
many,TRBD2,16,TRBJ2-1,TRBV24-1,CATSDTGLAARHEQFF,TGTGCCACCAGTGATACTGGACTAGCGGCGAGGCATGAGCAGTTCTTC
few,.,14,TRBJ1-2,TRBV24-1,CATSDLDKNYGYTF,TGTGCCACCAGTGACCTGGACAAGAACTATGGCTACACCTTC
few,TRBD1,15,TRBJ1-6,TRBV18,CASSPWDRDNSPLHF,TGTGCCAGCTCACCATGGGACAGGGATAATTCACCCCTCCACTTT
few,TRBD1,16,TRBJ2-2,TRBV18,CASSPPGQGLAGELFF,TGTGCCAGCTCACCACCAGGACAGGGGTTAGCCGGGGAGCTGTTTTTT
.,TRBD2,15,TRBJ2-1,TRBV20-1,CSARPRLAGYNEQFF,TGCAGTGCTAGACCTCGACTAGCGGGATACAATGAGCAGTTCTTC
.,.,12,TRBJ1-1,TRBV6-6,CASTPMNTEAFF,TGTGCCAGCACCCCCATGAACACTGAAGCTTTCTTT
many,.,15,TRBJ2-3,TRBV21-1,CASSKRAVLTDTQYF,TGTGCCAGCAGTAAACGGGCGGTACTCACAGATACGCAGTATTTT
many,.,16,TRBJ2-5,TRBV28,CASGKPLSSAQETQYF,TGTGCCAGCGGTAAACCCCTCTCCTCCGCCCAAGAGACCCAGTACTTC
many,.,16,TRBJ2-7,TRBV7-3,CASSRGDSLNSYEQYF,TGTGCCAGCAGTCGCGGGGACAGTCTAAACTCCTACGAGCAGTACTTC
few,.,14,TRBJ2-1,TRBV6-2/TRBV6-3,CASRPPRTYNEQFF,TGTGCCAGCAGGCCGCCCCGAACCTACAATGAGCAGTTCTTC
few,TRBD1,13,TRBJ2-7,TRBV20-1,CSAGTGRSYEQYF,TGCAGTGCCGGGACAGGAAGGTCCTACGAGCAGTACTTC
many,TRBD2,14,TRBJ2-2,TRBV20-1,CSARDHGGSGELFF,TGCAGTGCTAGAGATCACGGGGGGTCCGGGGAGCTGTTTTTT
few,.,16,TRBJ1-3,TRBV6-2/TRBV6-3,CASSRGRTDSGNTIYF,TGTGCCAGCAGCCGCGGACGGACCGACTCTGGAAACACCATATATTTT
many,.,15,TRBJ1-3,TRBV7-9,CASSSQGGFGNTIYF,TGTGCCAGCAGTTCCCAAGGGGGATTCGGAAACACCATATATTTT
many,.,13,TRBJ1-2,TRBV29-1,CSVEIFGTSGYTF,TGCAGCGTTGAGATCTTCGGCACGTCAGGCTACACCTTC
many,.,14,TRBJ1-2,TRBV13,CASSLGGLFSGYTF,TGTGCCAGCAGCTTAGGCGGGCTGTTTAGCGGCTACACCTTC
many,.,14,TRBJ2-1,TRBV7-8,CASSFNRLTDEQFF,TGTGCCAGCAGCTTTAATCGACTGACCGATGAGCAGTTCTTC
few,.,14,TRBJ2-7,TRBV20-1,CSARVGWGSGEQYF,TGCAGTGCTAGAGTAGGGTGGGGATCGGGCGAGCAGTACTTC
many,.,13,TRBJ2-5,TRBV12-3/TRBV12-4,CASSFDGAETQYF,TGTGCCAGCAGTTTTGACGGGGCTGAGACCCAGTACTTC
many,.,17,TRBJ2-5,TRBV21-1,CASSRNYRDRSQETQYF,TGTGCCAGCAGCAGGAACTACCGGGACAGGTCACAAGAGACCCAGTACTTC
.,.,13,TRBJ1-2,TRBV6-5,CASSYGGAYGYTF,TGTGCCAGCAGTTATGGAGGTGCCTATGGCTACACCTTC
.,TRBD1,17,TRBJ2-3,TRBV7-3,CASSPGQGGVGTDTQYF,TGTGCCAGCAGCCCGGGACAGGGCGGTGTTGGCACAGATACGCAGTATTTT
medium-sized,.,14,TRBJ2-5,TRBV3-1,CASKSSGIQETQYF,TGTGCCAGCAAGAGTTCCGGGATCCAAGAGACCCAGTACTTC
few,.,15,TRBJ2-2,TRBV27,CASRRIDRNTGELFF,TGTGCCAGCAGGCGAATTGACAGGAACACCGGGGAGCTGTTTTTT
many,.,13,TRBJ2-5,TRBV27,CASRHGGQETQYF,TGTGCCAGCAGACATGGGGGCCAAGAGACCCAGTACTTC
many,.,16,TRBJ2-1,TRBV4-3,CASSQDWGERYNEQFF,TGCGCCAGCAGCCAAGATTGGGGGGAACGATACAATGAGCAGTTCTTC
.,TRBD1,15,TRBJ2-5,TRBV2,CASSPGTGVQETQYF,TGTGCCAGCAGTCCCGGGACAGGCGTCCAAGAGACCCAGTACTTC
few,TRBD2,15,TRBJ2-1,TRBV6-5,CASRGAGGAYNEQFF,TGTGCCAGCAGAGGCGCGGGGGGGGCCTACAATGAGCAGTTCTTC
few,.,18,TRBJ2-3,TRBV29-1,CSVAHGRGGLPRTDTQYF,TGCAGCGTTGCCCATGGGAGGGGGGGCCTACCCCGCACAGATACGCAGTATTTT
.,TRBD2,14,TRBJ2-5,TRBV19,CASSIAGGQETQYF,TGTGCCAGTAGTATAGCGGGGGGTCAGGAGACCCAGTACTTC
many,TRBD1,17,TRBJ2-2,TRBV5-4,CASSRSLDRVDHGELFF,TGTGCCAGCAGCCGGTCATTAGACAGGGTAGATCACGGGGAGCTGTTTTTT
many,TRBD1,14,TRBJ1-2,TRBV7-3,CASSLQGGDYGYTF,TGTGCCAGCAGCTTACAAGGGGGCGACTATGGCTACACCTTC
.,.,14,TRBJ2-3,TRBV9,CASSPGGHIDTQYF,TGTGCCAGCAGCCCCGGAGGGCATATAGATACGCAGTATTTT
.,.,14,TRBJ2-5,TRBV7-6,CASSSPYGAETQYF,TGTGCCAGCAGCTCCCCGTACGGGGCGGAGACCCAGTACTTC
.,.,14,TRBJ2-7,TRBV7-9,CASSLVGGSYEQYF,TGTGCCAGCAGCTTAGTAGGAGGCTCCTACGAGCAGTACTTC
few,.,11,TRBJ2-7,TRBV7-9,CASSPLYEQYF,TGTGCCAGCAGTCCCTTATACGAGCAGTACTTC
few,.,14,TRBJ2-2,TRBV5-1,CASTRRAGTGELFF,TGCGCCAGCACCCGGAGGGCCGGCACCGGGGAGCTGTTTTTT
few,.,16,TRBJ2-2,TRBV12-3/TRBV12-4,CASSPRWAANTGELFF,TGTGCCAGCAGTCCCCGTTGGGCCGCGAACACCGGGGAGCTGTTTTTT
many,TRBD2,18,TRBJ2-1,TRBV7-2,CASNYPGLATSKVNEQFF,TGTGCCAGCAACTACCCGGGACTAGCTACCTCCAAAGTGAATGAGCAGTTCTTC
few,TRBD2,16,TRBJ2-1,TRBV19,CASSSGEGVADNEQFF,TGTGCCAGTAGTTCTGGGGAGGGAGTGGCCGACAATGAGCAGTTCTTC
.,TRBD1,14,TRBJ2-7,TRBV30,CAWSQTGGSYEQYF,TGTGCCTGGAGTCAGACAGGGGGCTCCTACGAGCAGTACTTC
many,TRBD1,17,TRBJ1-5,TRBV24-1,CATSDRQDRGFNQPQHF,TGTGCCACCAGTGACCGACAGGACAGGGGTTTCAATCAGCCCCAGCATTTT